Listed here is a single T cell receptor (beta chain). What it recognizes is unknown. These data are taken from a study of regulatory T cells in long-lasting Graves disease. Time point indicated: newly diagnosed GD, antithyroid drugs for less than 3 months. The TCR library used RNA extracted from PBMCs. Points from the study as a whole: Persistent disease preferred TRBV28, TRBJ1-2 and TRBJ2-5; new disease, TRBV20-1 and TRBJ2-1.

HTBI primers from iRepertoire and Arm-PCR of CDR3 regions yielded the TCR beta libraries. TCRdb passed the multiplex PCR reads through MiXCR, listing each CDR3 protein once. This table holds a few hundred thousand distinct CDR3 sequences, about 12% found once. The CDR3 extends over 17 amino acids. V lost 4 bases and J lost 7; bases outside the gene matches: 9. The germline V gene encodes CDR1 SGHTA and CDR2 FQGTGA. These data were also reused for a study on T cells in Graves' hyperthyroidism and ophthalmopathy. Per that study: Patients between 18 and 65 years old had hyperthyroidism, newly diagnosed and lasting under 2 months. The majority of expanded thyroid clonotypes above 0.001 also appeared in blood.

V gene TRBV7-3 combines with J gene TRBJ2-2; TRBD2 matches 13 bases. The sequence derives from a woman under 30 with Graves disease. The specimen was peripheral blood mononuclear cells (PBMCs), collected at new diagnosis, from a patient treated with antithyroid drugs. The CDR3 loop is CASSSLTSGRHGGELFF. The CDR3 nucleotides are TGTGCCAGCAGCTCCCTGACTAGCGGGAGGCACGGCGGGGAGCTGTTTTTT. Drawing the rest from reference TRBV7-3 and TRBJ2-2, the complete variable domain is GAGVSQTPSNKVTEKGKYVELRCDPISGHTALYWYRQSLGQGPEFLIYFQGTGAADDSGLPNDRFFAVRPEGSVSTLKIQRTERGDSAVYLCASSSLTSGRHGGELFFGEGSRLTVL.